What follows are 5 T cell receptor beta chains derived from one specimen sequenced in a study of cytomegalovirus exposure and HLA in healthy donors. 13 Jbeta primers and 60 Vbeta primers were used for the PCR. TCRdb's table, derived via immunoSEQ multiplex PCR, lists solely in-frame clones and lacks some. The sample includes 95,000 to 100,000 clones, roughly three quarters of them seen just once. Sequencing was performed on PBMCs. These receptors were taken from a female donor in good health and CMV-seronegative.

This clone was seen a handful of times. This chain uses TRBV20-1 with TRBJ1-1; D not resolved. Per the germline V gene, CDR1 is DFQATT and CDR2 is SNEGSKA (reference sequence). The CDR3 consists of 11 residues. V dropped 5 bases and J dropped 7 bases, with 11 bases sitting between them. CDR3 DNA: TGCAGTGCTTCGGACGGGGATGAAGCTTTCTTT. Translated, it gives CSASDGDEAFF.

V gene TRBV7-8 combines with J gene TRBJ2-3; the match to TRBD1 covers 10 bases. CDR1 is SGHVS, CDR2 FQNEAQ, per germline. The CDR3 has 16 residues. J was trimmed by 1 base and V by 5 bases; bases with no gene match: 6. CDR3 residues: CASSQKGTGGTDTQYF. CDR3 DNA sequence: TGTGCCAGCAGCCAAAAGGGGACAGGGGGCACAGATACGCAGTATTTT. The full variable domain, completed using reference TRBV7-8 and TRBJ2-3, is GAGVSQSPRYKVAKRGQDVALRCDPISGHVSLFWYQQALGQGPEFLTYFQNEAQLDKSGLPSDRFFAERPEGSVSTLKIQRTQQEDSAVYLCASSQKGTGGTDTQYFGPGTRLTVL.

The chain uses TRBV27 and TRBJ2-7, with 13 bases lining up with TRBD2. Per germline, CDR1 MNHEY and CDR2 SMNVEV (reference sequence). This CDR3 comprises 16 residues. J lost 2 bases, V lost 6 bases, and 7 bases had no gene match. The CDR3 DNA follows: TGTGCCAGCAGGACCACTACTAGCGGGGGGGCCTACGAGCAGTACTTC. Translating gives CASRTTTSGGAYEQYF.

J is TRBJ1-1 and V is TRBV5-1; D is uncertain. The V end was cut by 5 bases, the J end by 1 base, with 21 bases between. CDR1 is SGHRS and CDR2 is YFSETQ in the germline V gene. There are 17 residues in the CDR3. The CDR3 region is CASSFGSANRGNTEAFF. The CDR3 DNA sequence: TGCGCCAGCAGTTTTGGTTCGGCAAACCGAGGGAACACTGAAGCTTTCTTT.

The chain is built from TRBV6-5 and TRBJ2-7, with 8 bases that match TRBD1. Germline CDR1 MNHEY, CDR2 SVGAGI. This CDR3 is built from 14 residues. The ends lost 2 bases at V and 2 bases at J; junction bases unmatched: 2. CDR3 sequence (DNA): TGTGCCAGCAGTTACGTGGGACAGGCCTACGAGCAGTACTTC. Translated: CASSYVGQAYEQYF.